This entry lists 16 T cell receptor beta chains sequenced from one sample in a study of CD4+ T cells in melanoma. The repertoire was sequenced with immunoSEQ multiplex PCR; TCRdb's copy has only in-frame clones and lacks some. This table has about 11,000 clones, almost 70% appearing once. The specimen sequenced was cells from a culture (not recorded whether cultured in vitro). These receptors were taken from a human donor with melanoma.

The chain is built from TRBV19 and TRBJ2-1, with a possible D match to TRBD2 (5 bases). The CDR3 consists of 13 residues. V lost 3 bases to trimming and J lost 9 bases, with 12 bases between them. Looked up from germline, CDR1 is LNHDA and CDR2 is SQIVND (reference sequence). The CDR3 reads CASSINGVAEQFF. CDR3 DNA: TGTGCCAGTAGTATTAACGGGGTTGCTGAGCAGTTCTTC.

This clone appeared a single time. V and J are TRBV6-1 and TRBJ1-2; no clear D. V lost 1 base and J lost 1, with 4 bases in between. CDR3 length: 13 amino acids. Germline CDR1 and CDR2: MNHNS and SASEGT. In DNA form, the CDR3 reads TGTGCCAGCAGTGAAGAGGATAACTATGGCTACACCTTC. This sequence encodes CASSEEDNYGYTF.

DNA of the CDR3: TGTGCCAGCAGCCTGGCGGGGGGGACCTACGAGCAGTACTTC. It encodes CASSLAGGTYEQYF. The chain carries TRBV14 and TRBJ2-5, with TRBD2 matching over 9 bases. The better agreement between TRBJ2-7 and the DNA end casts doubt on the J call. The CDR3 is 14 amino acids. The germline V gene encodes CDR1 SGHDN and CDR2 FVKESK.

The rearrangement uses TRBV7-8 and TRBJ1-1; TRBD1 aligns across 7 bases. Germline V lookup: CDR1 SGHVS, CDR2 FQNEAQ. Trimming at V came to 1 base and at J to 7 bases, leaving 3 bases not matched to a gene. The CDR3 extends over 13 amino acids. This CDR3 is CASSLEWDSEAFF. CDR3 nucleotides: TGTGCCAGCAGCTTAGAATGGGACAGTGAAGCTTTCTTT.

This rearrangement joins TRBV6-5 to TRBJ2-5; D may be TRBD2 (7 bases). Germline loops: CDR1 MNHEY, CDR2 SVGAGI. V lost 0 bases and J 6 bases, leaving 11 bases between the germline ends. The CDR3 covers 14 residues. The CDR3 loop is CASSYSGGLKTQYF. For the CDR3, the DNA is TGTGCCAGCAGTTACTCGGGGGGGCTTAAGACCCAGTACTTC.

The CDR3 DNA sequence: TGCGCCAGCAGTTGGACAGCCCAAGAGACCCAGTACTTC. Protein sequence: CASSWTAQETQYF. The chain uses TRBV10-2 and TRBJ2-5; TRBD1 might be the D (6 bases). V was pared by 5 bases and J by 1 base, with 8 bases between. Germline values: CDR1 WSHSY, CDR2 SAAADI. The length of the CDR3 is 13 residues.

The chain joins TRBV6-5 to TRBJ2-5; 9 positions match TRBD2. V lost 8 bases and J lost 2; bases outside the gene matches: 9. Germline V lookup: CDR1 MNHEY, CDR2 SVGAGI. The CDR3 covers 15 residues. CDR3 nucleotides: TGTGCCAGCGGAAGCGGGGGGACCCCTCAAGAGACCCAGTACTTC. As protein: CASGSGGTPQETQYF.

This clone showed up just a few times. The chain joins TRBV5-1 to TRBJ2-2; possible D gene TRBD1, 6 bases. The CDR3 covers 14 residues. Between the trimmed V and J ends, which lost 4 bases and 6 bases, there was a span of 13 bases. Looked up from germline, CDR1 is SGHRS and CDR2 is YFSETQ. CDR3 in DNA: TGCGCCAGCAGCATACAGGGTAACCCCGGGGAGCTGTTTTTT. Its translation: CASSIQGNPGELFF.

Sample share makes this clone medium-sized. The V and J genes are TRBV4-2 and TRBJ1-1, with 7 bases identical to TRBD1. The length of the CDR3 is 16 residues. Per germline, CDR1 LGHNA and CDR2 YNFKEQ. V dropped 4 bases and J dropped 0; count of bases not matched to a gene: 8. The CDR3 sequence: CASSPTFGTVNTEAFF. CDR3 coding DNA: TGTGCCAGCAGCCCCACATTTGGGACAGTGAACACTGAAGCTTTCTTT.

CDR3: CASRSDSAKNTGELFF. The CDR3 nucleotides are TGTGCCTCCCGAAGTGACAGCGCCAAGAACACCGGGGAGCTGTTTTTT. V gene TRBV19 combines with J gene TRBJ2-2; a weak D match, TRBD1 (5 bases). The CDR3 totals 16 residues. Trimming shortened V by 11 bases and J by 1 base, and 20 bases separated the two germline ends. CDR1 is LNHDA and CDR2 is SQIVND in the germline V gene (reference sequence).

This clone was picked up one time. V is TRBV5-4 and J is TRBJ2-1; 14 bases match TRBD2. V lost 3 bases to trimming and J lost 9 bases; unmatched junction nucleotides: 5. The CDR3 contains 15 residues. Germline lookup yields CDR1 SGHNT and CDR2 YYREEE (reference sequence). CDR3 in amino acids: CASSSGTSGGSEQFF. The CDR3 DNA sequence: TGTGCCAGCAGCTCCGGGACTAGCGGGGGTAGTGAGCAGTTCTTC.

The V and J genes are TRBV7-8 and TRBJ2-1; 9 bases match TRBD1. Germline V gene sequence: CDR1 SGHVS, CDR2 FQNEAQ. CDR3 size: 17 residues. The V and J ends lost 5 bases and 12 bases, in that order; junction bases with no gene match: 20. The CDR3 DNA follows: TGTGCCAGCAGCCTGGGACAGGGAGGTTTGATGGGTATGTGGCAGTTCTTC. Translated, it gives CASSLGQGGLMGMWQFF.

This clone has a handful of counts. The chain recombines TRBV19 with TRBJ1-6; 8 nucleotides line up with TRBD1. V shed 5 bases and J 6 bases; nucleotides not matched to a gene: 12. Germline CDR1 and CDR2: LNHDA and SQIVND (reference sequence). The CDR3 extends over 17 amino acids. CDR3 DNA sequence: TGTGCCAGTAGTCGTAGACTTGCCGGGACAGGTAATTCACCCCTCCACTTT. This gives the protein CASSRRLAGTGNSPLHF.

This clone was counted a few times. CDR3 sequence: CASSLAYFNSPLHF. The CDR3 coding sequence is TGTGCCAGCAGCTTAGCCTACTTCAATTCACCCCTCCACTTT. V is TRBV11-2 and J is TRBJ1-6; D is ambiguous. Germline CDR1 and CDR2: SGHAT and FQNNGV. V lost 1 base to trimming and J lost 7 bases, with 8 bases between them. The length of the CDR3 is 14 residues.

The V and J genes are TRBV19 and TRBJ1-1, with D maybe TRBD1 (6 bases). CDR3 length: 15 amino acids. V was cut by 6 bases and J by 3 bases, with 17 bases left in between. CDR1 LNHDA and CDR2 SQIVND come from the germline V gene (reference sequence). The CDR3 protein is CASSPRQVWDTEAFF. The CDR3 bases are TGTGCCAGTAGCCCACGACAGGTTTGGGACACTGAAGCTTTCTTT.

J is TRBJ1-5 and V is TRBV30; the D gene is possibly TRBD1 (5 bases). The germline CDR1 and CDR2 sequences are GTSNPN and SVGIG (reference sequence). V was shortened by 2 bases and J by 4 bases, with 9 bases between the two germline ends. The CDR3 runs to 13 residues. The CDR3 sequence: CAWSWGENQPQHF. DNA for the CDR3: TGTGCCTGGAGTTGGGGGGAAAATCAGCCCCAGCATTTT.